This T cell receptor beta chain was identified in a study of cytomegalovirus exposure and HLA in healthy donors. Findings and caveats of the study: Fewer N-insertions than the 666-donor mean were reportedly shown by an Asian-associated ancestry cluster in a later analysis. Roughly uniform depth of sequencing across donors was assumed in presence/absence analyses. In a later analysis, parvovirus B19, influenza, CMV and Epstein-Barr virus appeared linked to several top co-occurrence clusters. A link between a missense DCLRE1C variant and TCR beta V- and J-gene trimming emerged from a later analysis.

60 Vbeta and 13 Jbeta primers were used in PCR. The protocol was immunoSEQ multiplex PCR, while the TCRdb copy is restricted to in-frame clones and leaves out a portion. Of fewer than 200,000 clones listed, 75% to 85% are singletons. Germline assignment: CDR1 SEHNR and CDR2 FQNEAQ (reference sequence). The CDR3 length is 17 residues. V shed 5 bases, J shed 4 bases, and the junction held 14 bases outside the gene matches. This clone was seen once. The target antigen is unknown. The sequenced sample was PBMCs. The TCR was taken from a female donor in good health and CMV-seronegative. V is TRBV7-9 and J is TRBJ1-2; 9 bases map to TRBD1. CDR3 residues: CASSPPGQGPVRYGYTF. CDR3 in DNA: TGTGCCAGCAGCCCCCCGGGACAGGGCCCCGTTCGCTATGGCTACACCTTC.